This T cell receptor beta chain comes out of a study of prognosis after radiotherapy for stage I lung cancer. Multiplex PCR, run in two rounds, amplified TCR beta CDR3 from genomic DNA. Primers specific to each TRBV and TRBJ gene were used in first-round PCR. TCRdb independently ran MiXCR on the multiplex PCR reads; one entry per CDR3 protein. The sample yields about 18,000 distinct CDR3 sequences, more than 15% seen once. Among the patients, all were node-negative on CT and PET/CT, and none had received prior chemotherapy or radiotherapy or had other malignancies. In regard to this clonotype: This may be a read error, as it is one base from a much larger clone.

The CDR3 is 13 residues long. Germline-derived CDR1 and CDR2 are KGHSH and LQKENI. The chain couples TRBV18 to TRBJ2-5; 9 bases fit TRBD1. The sequencing here drew on PBMCs, taken before or after stereotactic body radiation therapy (not recorded which). The sequence was obtained from a donor at least 50 years old with non-small cell lung cancer. The CDR3 DNA reads as TGTGCCAACTCAGCCGACAGGGGGGAGACCCAGTACTTC. Translated, it gives CANSADRGETQYF.